One sample yielded the 25 T cell receptor beta chains listed below, sequenced in a study of OX40 agonist ivuxolimab in advanced cancers. Data came from immunoSEQ multiplex PCR; TCRdb stores just in-frame clones and leaves some out. The sample has over 60,000 clones, more than 80% seen once. The material was CD4+ or CD8+ T cells sorted from blood, obtained in a trial of the OX40 agonist ivuxolimab. Receptors originate from an adult with an advanced solid tumor such as melanoma, head and neck, liver or kidney cancer.

V and J are TRBV7-2 and TRBJ2-3; 11 bases match TRBD2. With V trimmed by 4 bases and J by 7 bases, 13 bases remained unmatched. CDR3 length: 17 amino acids. Germline CDR1 is SGHTA and CDR2 is FQGNSA. CDR3 nucleotides: TGTGCCAGCAGCTCATTCCATCTAGCGGGAGGAGCATATACGCAGTATTTT. Its protein is CASSSFHLAGGAYTQYF.

The V and J genes are TRBV19 and TRBJ1-1; TRBD1 matches at 12 bases. V dropped 5 bases and J dropped 4; count of bases not matched to a gene: 14. CDR1 and CDR2 (germline): LNHDA, SQIVND (reference sequence). This CDR3 is 18 amino acids long. This chain's CDR3 is CASSPYRRDRGLGTEAFF. CDR3 nucleotide sequence: TGTGCCAGTAGTCCCTACCGCCGGGACAGGGGGCTCGGCACTGAAGCTTTCTTT.

Only a few counts were recorded for this clone. V gene TRBV7-9 combines with J gene TRBJ2-1; tentative D call: TRBD2 (5 bases). CDR3 size: 13 residues. CDR1 and CDR2 from the germline V gene are SEHNR and FQNEAQ (reference sequence). V was clipped by 5 bases and J by 5 bases, with 10 bases between them. The CDR3 here is CASSPLANNEQFF. The CDR3 region has the DNA TGTGCCAGCAGCCCGCTAGCTAACAATGAGCAGTTCTTC.

Concerning this clone: The sample carries other DNA sequences with the same CDR3. V usage is TRBV30 and J usage is TRBJ1-2; tentative D call: TRBD1 (5 bases). V lost 0 bases, J lost 4 bases, and 15 bases lay in between. This CDR3 contains 15 residues. Germline loops: CDR1 GTSNPN, CDR2 SVGIG (reference sequence). The CDR3 DNA is TGTGCCTGGAGTGTCTGGGGGGGTCGGGGCTATGGCTACACCTTC. It codes for CAWSVWGGRGYGYTF.

The rearrangement joins TRBV30 to TRBJ1-1; TRBD1 is a possible D gene (5 bases). Germline V gene data show CDR1 as GTSNPN and CDR2 as SVGIG (reference sequence). The CDR3 runs 13 residues. V lost 2 bases, J lost 3 bases, and 10 bases lay in between. CDR3 sequence (DNA): TGTGCCTGGAGTCCCGACAGAGACACTGAAGCTTTCTTT. Translated: CAWSPDRDTEAFF.

V gene TRBV5-4 combines with J gene TRBJ2-1; 7 positions agree with TRBD2. This CDR3 is 12 amino acids long. Germline lookup yields CDR1 SGHNT and CDR2 YYREEE (reference sequence). J lost 6 bases, V lost 4 bases, and 1 base had no gene match. As DNA, the CDR3 is TGTGCCAGCAGCGCTAGCGGCAATGAGCAGTTCTTC. This gives the protein CASSASGNEQFF.

This clone was seen a handful of times. The chain uses TRBV14 and TRBJ1-3; possibly TRBD1 for D (5 bases). The CDR3 consists of 15 residues. Trimming removed 5 bases at V and 6 bases at J, with 17 bases between. The V gene's germline CDR1 is SGHDN and CDR2 FVKESK. CDR3 coding DNA: TGTGCCAGCAGCATACTCCAGGGATATGAAAACACCATATATTTT. This encodes CASSILQGYENTIYF.

The chain employs TRBV2 and TRBJ1-4; D is unresolved. V lost 5 bases, J lost 2 bases, and 15 bases lay in between. Germline V gene sequence: CDR1 SNHLY, CDR2 FYNNEI. The CDR3 length is 16 residues. CDR3 protein: CASSLTYPVTNEKLFF. CDR3 bases: TGTGCCAGCAGTTTGACCTACCCCGTTACTAATGAAAAACTGTTTTTT.

V gene TRBV7-9 combines with J gene TRBJ1-5; no clear D gene. CDR1 is SEHNR, CDR2 FQNEAQ, per germline (reference sequence). The CDR3 is 14 residues long. V was pared by 5 bases and J by 6 bases, with 14 bases between. CDR3 coding DNA: TGTGCCAGCAGCCATGACCAACTCGGTCAGCCCCAGCATTTT. The encoded protein is CASSHDQLGQPQHF.

This chain links TRBV9 with TRBJ1-1, with D unresolved. This CDR3 has 14 amino acids. Germline CDR1 and CDR2: SGDLS and YYNGEE. V was shortened by 0 bases and J by 1 base, with 7 bases between the two germline ends. The CDR3 is CASSVVHGNTEAFF. The DNA of the CDR3 is TGTGCCAGCAGCGTAGTACACGGGAACACTGAAGCTTTCTTT.

The rearrangement links TRBV29-1 to TRBJ1-1; D not certain. Trimming left V 5 bases short and J 6 bases short, with 13 bases between. Looked up from germline, CDR1 is SQVTM and CDR2 is ANQGSEA. The CDR3 is 12 amino acids. This CDR3 is CSVNSIEAEAFF. CDR3 bases: TGCAGCGTTAATTCTATAGAGGCTGAAGCTTTCTTT.

The chain recombines TRBV5-6 with TRBJ2-3; a possible D gene is TRBD2 (6 bases). In germline, CDR1 is SGHDT, CDR2 YYEEEE. The CDR3 is 15 amino acids. Between the trimmed V and J ends, which lost 7 bases and 4 bases, there was a span of 19 bases. Here the CDR3 reads CASARLVSDADTQYF. The CDR3 nucleotides read TGTGCCAGCGCCCGACTAGTCTCAGATGCAGATACGCAGTATTTT.

Only a few counts were recorded for this clone. The V and J genes are TRBV18 and TRBJ2-2, with D hard to call. Trimming removed 3 bases from V and 3 bases from J, with 5 bases in between. The CDR3 runs 13 residues. The V gene's germline CDR1 is KGHSH and CDR2 LQKENI. The CDR3 sequence: CASSPDYTGELFF. The CDR3 DNA reads as TGTGCCAGCTCACCTGACTACACCGGGGAGCTGTTTTTT.

In DNA, the CDR3 is TGCGCCAGCAGCTTTCAGGGGAACTCCTACGAGCAGTACTTC. Protein product: CASSFQGNSYEQYF. This sequence joins TRBV5-1 and TRBJ2-5; tentative D call: TRBD1 (6 bases). The J call is in doubt because the DNA end fits TRBJ2-7 better. From germline, CDR1 is SGHRS and CDR2 YFSETQ. There are 14 residues in the CDR3.

The chain is built from TRBV5-1 and TRBJ1-4; no definite D call. The germline V gene has CDR1 SGHRS and CDR2 YFSETQ. This CDR3 has 14 amino acids. V lost 2 bases to trimming and J lost 5 bases, with 10 bases between them. The CDR3 bases are TGCGCCAGCAGCTTACAGAACGGGAATGAAAAACTGTTTTTT. Its protein is CASSLQNGNEKLFF.

V and J are TRBV19 and TRBJ2-1, with TRBD1 matching 8 bases. The CDR3 covers 17 residues. The J segment lost 8 bases and the V segment lost 4 bases, leaving 16 bases of the junction unmatched. The germline V gene has CDR1 LNHDA and CDR2 SQIVND (reference sequence). CDR3 sequence (DNA): TGTGCCAGTAGTACCCTCCTCGGACAGGGATCGAGTGATGAGCAGTTCTTC. Amino acid sequence: CASSTLLGQGSSDEQFF.

The chain links TRBV5-1 to TRBJ2-7; the match to TRBD2 covers 7 bases. Germline CDR1 is SGHRS and CDR2 is YFSETQ. The length of the CDR3 is 15 residues. V was clipped by 1 base and J by 1 base; unmatched bases: 5. The DNA for the CDR3 is TGCGCCAGCAGCTTGCGTCGCGGGAGTTCCTACGAGCAGTACTTC. It specifies CASSLRRGSSYEQYF.

This clone appeared a single time. The chain combines TRBV5-4 with TRBJ2-3; 13 bases are a match to TRBD2. CDR1 is SGHNT, CDR2 YYREEE, per germline (reference sequence). The ends lost 4 bases at V and 1 base at J; junction bases unmatched: 3. The CDR3 has 16 residues. CDR3 loop: CASSSTSGRGTDTQYF. In DNA form, the CDR3 reads TGTGCCAGCAGCAGTACTAGCGGGAGGGGCACAGATACGCAGTATTTT.

The genes are TRBV7-2 and TRBJ2-5, with 7 bases fitting TRBD2. Trimming at V came to 1 base and at J to 7 bases, leaving 15 bases not matched to a gene. Germline CDR1 SGHTA, CDR2 FQGNSA. There are 17 residues in the CDR3. The CDR3 sequence is CASSLVSGIQRAGTQYF. CDR3 coding DNA: TGTGCCAGCAGCTTAGTGAGCGGGATTCAAAGAGCGGGGACCCAGTACTTC.

The sample holds one count of this clone. V gene TRBV13 combines with J gene TRBJ2-3; the D is unclear. Germline CDR1 reads PRHDT; CDR2 reads FYEKMQ (reference sequence). Trimming cost V 2 bases and J 6 bases, with 6 bases left between them. The CDR3 sequence is 12 residues long. CDR3 nucleotides: TGTGCCAGCAGCTTATCAGCGGATACGCAGTATTTT. This encodes CASSLSADTQYF.

This chain links TRBV7-2 with TRBJ2-5; D might be TRBD1 (6 bases). The tail of the sequence fits TRBJ2-7 better, so the J call may be wrong. CDR1 SGHTA and CDR2 FQGNSA come from the germline V gene. The length of the CDR3 is 13 residues. The CDR3 nucleotides read TGTGCCAGCAGCCCCCACAGGGTCTACGAGCAGTACTTC. The encoded protein is CASSPHRVYEQYF.

The genes are TRBV5-6 and TRBJ1-4; D not resolved. Per the germline V gene, CDR1 is SGHDT and CDR2 is YYEEEE. The germline V and J ends were trimmed by 2 bases and 6 bases, with 11 bases remaining between them. CDR3 size: 14 residues. The CDR3 is CASSFRGFYEKLFF. In DNA form, the CDR3 reads TGTGCCAGCAGCTTCAGAGGGTTCTATGAAAAACTGTTTTTT.

V usage is TRBV5-8 and J usage is TRBJ1-4; 7 bases match TRBD1. V was clipped by 5 bases and J by 7 bases; unmatched bases: 11. CDR1 and CDR2 (germline): SGHTS, YDEGEE. The CDR3 spans 15 residues. DNA of the CDR3: TGTGCCAGCAGTAACTTGGGACAGTCAGGTGAAAAACTGTTTTTT. It is translated as CASSNLGQSGEKLFF.

The chain carries TRBV2 and TRBJ1-5, with D possibly TRBD1 on 5 matching bases. CDR1 SNHLY and CDR2 FYNNEI come from the germline V gene. Trimming removed 5 bases from V and 4 bases from J, with 12 bases in between. The CDR3 contains 14 residues. CDR3 loop: CASSRTRDNQPQHF. The CDR3 DNA reads as TGTGCCAGCAGTCGGACAAGGGATAATCAGCCCCAGCATTTT.

V is TRBV7-9 and J is TRBJ1-6, with 9 bases identical to TRBD1. CDR1 is SEHNR, CDR2 FQNEAQ, per germline (reference sequence). The CDR3 consists of 14 residues. The junction had 5 bases not matched to a gene; V was cut back by 5 bases and J by 9 bases. The CDR3 here is CASSTGQGVSPLHF. The CDR3 nucleotides are TGTGCCAGCAGCACGGGACAGGGCGTTTCACCCCTCCACTTT.